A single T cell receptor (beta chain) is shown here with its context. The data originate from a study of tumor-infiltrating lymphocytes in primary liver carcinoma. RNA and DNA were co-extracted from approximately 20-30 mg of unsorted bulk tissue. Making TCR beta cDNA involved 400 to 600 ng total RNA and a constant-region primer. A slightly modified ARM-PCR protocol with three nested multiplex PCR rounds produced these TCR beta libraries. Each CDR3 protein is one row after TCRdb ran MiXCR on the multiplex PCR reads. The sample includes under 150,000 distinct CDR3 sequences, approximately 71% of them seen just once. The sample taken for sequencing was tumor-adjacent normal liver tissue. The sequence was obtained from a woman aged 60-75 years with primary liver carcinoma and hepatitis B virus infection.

The chain's CDR3 is CASSLSWGVRETQYF. The CDR3, as DNA: TGTGCCAGCAGTTTGAGCTGGGGGGTGCGAGAGACCCAGTACTTC. The rearrangement uses TRBV21-1 and TRBJ2-5; TRBD1 is taken as the D call from the table, unchecked against the DNA. TRBV21-1 counts as a pseudogene. The CDR3 length is 15 residues.